This record covers a single T cell receptor (beta chain). The protocol was immunoSEQ multiplex PCR, while the TCRdb copy is restricted to in-frame clones and leaves out a portion. The data contain about 580,000 clones, roughly 98% of them singletons. The data belong to a study of shared clonotypes between healthy human individuals. Positively selected for CCR7, the CD45RO-negative cells used as naive CD8 cells excluded terminally differentiated effector memory CD45RA+ cells. Trimming left V 7 bases short and J 0 bases short, with 4 bases between. Germline V gene lookup returns CDR1 LNHNV and CDR2 YYDKDF (reference sequence). This CDR3 comprises 13 residues.

This receptor was identified in a man aged 25 to 40 in good health. Sequenced sample: naive CD8+ T cells sorted from blood. V gene TRBV15 combines with J gene TRBJ2-6, with D hard to call. CDR3 nucleotide sequence: TGTGCCACCATGGTCTCTGGGGCCAACGTCCTGACTTTC. Its protein product is CATMVSGANVLTF.